This T cell receptor (beta chain) was retrieved from a study of T cell changes during pregnancy in multiple sclerosis. Assay used: immunoSEQ multiplex PCR; TCRdb lists only in-frame clones, some missing. The sample has 45,000 to 55,000 clones, around 90% seen once. After removal of 2 bases from V and 2 bases from J, the junction contained 9 bases not matched to a gene. Germline loops: CDR1 SGHVS, CDR2 FNYEAQ. CDR3 length: 18 amino acids. This clone came up a few times. This sequence was found in a female donor with multiple sclerosis, enrolled in a pregnancy study. V gene TRBV7-6 combines with J gene TRBJ2-2; 9 positions agree with TRBD1. The sample in question was peripheral blood, obtained in the first trimester of pregnancy. CDR3: CASSLLPPGQGNTGELFF. Here the CDR3 DNA reads TGTGCCAGCAGCTTACTCCCTCCGGGACAGGGAAACACCGGGGAGCTGTTTTTT.